This is a list of T cell receptor beta chains from one sample in a study of blood T cell repertoires in COVID-19. Assay used: immunoSEQ multiplex PCR; TCRdb lists only in-frame clones, some missing. The sample has about 130,000 clones; roughly 90% are singletons. The sequencing input was peripheral blood. The source of these receptors is an elderly woman with acute or convalescent COVID-19. CDR3s include the opening cysteine and the closing phenylalanine or tryptophan. A row's size may be missing; if present it is once, few, many or a size class.

clone size | V gene | CDR3 protein
- | TRBV5-1 | CASSLGANTGELFF
- | TRBV21-1 | CASSRQGDYGYTF
once | TRBV28 | CASSWGQSYEQYF
- | TRBV6-5 | CASSWSQNYEQYF
once | TRBV5-1 | CASSLGSASYNEQFF
- | TRBV5-1 | CASSTGGNTDTQYF
- | TRBV5-1 | CASSLAGNTEAFF
- | TRBV5-1 | CASSFSSGGAIEQFF
- | TRBV5-6 | CASSLGTGKETQYF
few | TRBV5-1 | CASSVTGTNEKLFF
- | TRBV11-2 | CASSLGSAPGSGYTF
- | TRBV28 | CASSPYLVELVFRYTF
- | TRBV25-1 | CASSETGGRNTIYF
- | TRBV11-2 | CASSLDRGGGTDTQYF
- | TRBV7-9 | CASSFSSGPREQYF
- | TRBV2 | CASSQTRDRGETQYF
- | TRBV3-1/TRBV3-2 | CASSPTVNGNTEAFF
- | TRBV5-4 | CASSLGGGDTYEQYF
- | TRBV7-6 | CASSKGGGGSGETQYF
once | TRBV4-1 | CASSQGSSGNTIYF
- | TRBV19 | CASSTLSGLFNEQFF
once | TRBV5-4 | CASSLVWDRNYEQYF
- | TRBV5-6 | CASSLSGGGRTDTQYF
few | TRBV2 | CASSDGQPSGIQYF
once | TRBV9 | CASSAGTSGYNEQFF
- | TRBV5-1 | CASSLAPGQGGDYGYTF
once | TRBV24-1 | CATSDLRGRGTDTQYF
few | TRBV6-2/TRBV6-3 | CASSYRDRAPYEQYF
- | TRBV5-1 | CASSFPTGNTGELFF
once | TRBV19 | CASSSGAGTDTQYF
- | TRBV6-5 | CASSRQGSYGYTF